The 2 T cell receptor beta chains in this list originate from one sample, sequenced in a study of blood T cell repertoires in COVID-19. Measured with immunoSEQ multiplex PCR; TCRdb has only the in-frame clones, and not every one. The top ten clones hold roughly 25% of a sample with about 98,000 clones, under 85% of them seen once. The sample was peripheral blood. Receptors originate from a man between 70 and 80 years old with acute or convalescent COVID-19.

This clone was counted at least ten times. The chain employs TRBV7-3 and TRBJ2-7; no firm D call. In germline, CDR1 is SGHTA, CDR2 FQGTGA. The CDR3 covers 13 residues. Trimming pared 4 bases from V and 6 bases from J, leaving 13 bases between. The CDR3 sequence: CASSSRRGSEQYF. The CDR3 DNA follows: TGTGCCAGCAGCTCCCGCAGAGGCTCCGAGCAGTACTTC.

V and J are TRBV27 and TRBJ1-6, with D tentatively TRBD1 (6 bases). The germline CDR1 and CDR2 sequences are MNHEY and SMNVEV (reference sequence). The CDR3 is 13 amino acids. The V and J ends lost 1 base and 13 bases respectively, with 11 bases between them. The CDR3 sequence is CASSLYRGAPLHF. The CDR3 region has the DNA TGTGCCAGCAGTTTATACCGGGGGGCCCCCCTCCACTTT.